Below are 18 T cell receptor beta chains sequenced from a single sample in a study of response to subunit inactivated influenza vaccine. MiXCR was run by TCRdb on the RT-PCR reads, yielding one entry per CDR3 protein. The sample lists approximately 730,000 distinct CDR3 sequences; more than 11% were seen once. The sample was PBMCs from blood, taken roughly 15 days before vaccination. The source is a man aged 50 to 60 who received an inactivated influenza vaccine.

This clonotype was seen only a few times. This chain's CDR3 is CASTSRVVGKNTGELFF. CDR3 coding DNA: TGTGCCAGCACTAGCCGGGTGGTGGGGAAGAACACCGGGGAGCTGTTTTTT. The chain couples TRBV11-2 to TRBJ2-2; weak D call: TRBD2 (5 bases). Trimming took 7 bases from V and 1 from J, leaving 19 bases between them. CDR3 length equals 17 residues. In germline, CDR1 is SGHAT, CDR2 FQNNGV.

Here the CDR3 DNA reads TGCGCCAGCAGGGGACAGGGGCGGGTGGCCACTGAAGCTTTCTTT. As protein: CASRGQGRVATEAFF. The V call is TRBV10-2, the J call TRBJ1-1, with 10 nucleotides matching TRBD1. This CDR3 contains 15 residues. V was pared by 6 bases and J by 4 bases, with 8 bases of the junction left unmatched. Per the germline V gene, CDR1 is WSHSY and CDR2 is SAAADI.

V is TRBV4-1 and J is TRBJ2-1, with 11 positions matching TRBD2. Trimming cost V 1 base and J 0 bases; bases outside gene matches: 8. From germline, CDR1 is MGHRA and CDR2 YSYEKL. The CDR3 sequence is 19 residues long. The CDR3 DNA sequence: TGCGCCAGCAGCCAAGTCGTACTAGCGGGAGATTTCTCCTACAATGAGCAGTTCTTC. Its protein is CASSQVVLAGDFSYNEQFF.

J is TRBJ2-3 and V is TRBV7-3; 8 bases are a match to TRBD1. The CDR3 has 14 amino acids. Germline CDR1 and CDR2: SGHTA and FQGTGA. Trimming took 5 bases from V and 6 from J; bases not matched to a gene: 7. CDR3 in amino acids: CASSLRQGSDTQYF. CDR3 nucleotides: TGTGCCAGCAGCCTCAGACAGGGGAGCGATACGCAGTATTTT.

This clonotype was observed many times. J is TRBJ2-5 and V is TRBV3-1, with D perhaps TRBD1 (5 bases). The CDR3 consists of 12 residues. V lost 8 bases, J lost 4 bases, and 11 bases lay in between. Germline values: CDR1 LGHDT, CDR2 YNNKEL (reference sequence). In nucleotides, the CDR3 is TGTGCCAGCTCCCCAACAGGAGAGACCCAGTACTTC. This translates into CASSPTGETQYF.

Many counts were recorded for this clonotype. V is TRBV6-1 and J is TRBJ2-7, with D possibly being TRBD1 (6 bases). Germline values: CDR1 MNHNS, CDR2 SASEGT. This CDR3 comprises 13 residues. Deletions cut 1 base from V and 3 bases from J, with 7 bases between. Here the CDR3 reads CASSEGQDYEQYF. The CDR3 DNA reads as TGTGCCAGCAGTGAAGGACAGGACTACGAGCAGTACTTC.

The V gene is TRBV7-2, the J gene TRBJ2-5; TRBD1 might be the D (5 bases). The V gene's germline CDR1 is SGHTA and CDR2 FQGNSA. With 5 bases removed from V and 5 bases from J, the gap between germline ends came to 15 bases. The length of the CDR3 is 14 residues. The CDR3, as DNA: TGTGCCAGCAGCCCCACCCCAGGGATCGAGACCCAGTACTTC. Translated: CASSPTPGIETQYF.

The V gene is TRBV12-3 or TRBV12-4, the J gene TRBJ1-2, with D uncertain. The CDR3 consists of 13 residues. V was pared by 10 bases and J by 5 bases, with 17 bases between. The CDR3 protein is CATRLQDLYGYTF. In DNA form, the CDR3 reads TGTGCCACCCGTCTGCAGGACTTATATGGCTACACCTTC.

The chain couples TRBV11-2 to TRBJ2-3; D gene uncertain. From germline, CDR1 is SGHAT and CDR2 FQNNGV. This CDR3 is 15 amino acids long. The V gene lost 1 base and the J gene lost 4 bases, with 12 bases spanning the gap. This CDR3 reads CASSLVGQSSDTQYF. CDR3 coding DNA: TGTGCCAGCAGCTTAGTAGGTCAGTCATCAGATACGCAGTATTTT.

The J gene is TRBJ1-1, the V gene TRBV5-1; D gene unclear. CDR3 size: 13 residues. Germline CDR1 is SGHRS and CDR2 is YFSETQ. Trimming stripped 4 bases from V and 5 bases from J, with 12 bases between. CDR3 protein: CASSKQVLTEAFF. The CDR3 DNA reads TGCGCCAGCAGCAAACAAGTTTTGACTGAAGCTTTCTTT.

The rearrangement uses TRBV9 and TRBJ2-5; TRBD1 matches at 9 bases. V lost 2 bases, J lost 2 bases, and 4 bases stayed unmatched. Per germline, CDR1 SGDLS and CDR2 YYNGEE. This CDR3 has 15 amino acids. CDR3 loop: CASSVSQGAQETQYF. The CDR3 region has the DNA TGTGCCAGCAGCGTCTCACAGGGGGCACAAGAGACCCAGTACTTC.

The chain recombines TRBV5-1 with TRBJ1-6; D is undetermined. Germline V CDR1 and CDR2: SGHRS, YFSETQ. Trimming took 6 bases from V and 8 from J, leaving 12 bases between them. This CDR3 region has 13 residues. The CDR3 region is CASTARADSPLHF. For the CDR3, the DNA is TGCGCCAGCACCGCCCGGGCGGATTCACCCCTCCACTTT.

This clonotype has only a few counts. The chain recombines TRBV4-3 with TRBJ2-7, with 8 nucleotides matching TRBD2. Germline V gene data show CDR1 as LGHNA and CDR2 as YSLEER. Losses at the gene ends were 3 bases for V and 4 bases for J; bases not matched to a gene: 11. This CDR3 region has 16 residues. In DNA form, the CDR3 reads TGCGCCAGCAGCCATAAGGGGCGGGGGGCCCCTTACGAGCAGTACTTC. Residues: CASSHKGRGAPYEQYF.

This clonotype has more than one count but fewer than ten. The J gene is TRBJ2-7, the V gene TRBV20-1; D uncertain. The CDR3 covers 14 residues. Trimming stripped 4 bases from V and 0 bases from J, with 13 bases between. Germline V lookup: CDR1 DFQATT, CDR2 SNEGSKA (reference sequence). In nucleotides, the CDR3 is TGCAGTGCTATTCCCATCCGGAGCTCCTACGAGCAGTACTTC. Protein: CSAIPIRSSYEQYF.

The CDR3: CASSLPAGAGTQYF. Written as DNA, the CDR3 is TGTGCCAGCAGCTTACCGGCAGGGGCGGGGACCCAGTACTTC. The chain combines TRBV7-2 with TRBJ2-5, with D possibly being TRBD1 (6 bases). With 2 bases removed from V and 7 bases from J, the gap between germline ends came to 14 bases. The CDR3 length is 14 residues. In germline, CDR1 is SGHTA, CDR2 FQGNSA.

The chain couples TRBV5-1 to TRBJ2-5; 8 bases agree with TRBD1. The junction had 1 base not matched to a gene; V was cut back by 7 bases and J by 2 bases. The CDR3 runs 12 residues. CDR1 and CDR2 from the germline V gene are SGHRS and YFSETQ. The CDR3 sequence: CASGQGQETQYF. The CDR3 nucleotides are TGCGCCAGCGGACAGGGACAAGAGACCCAGTACTTC.

The rearrangement links TRBV7-4 to TRBJ1-4, with D possibly being TRBD1 (5 bases). This CDR3 contains 15 residues. The ends were cut back, 1 base at V and 7 bases at J, with 13 bases in the middle. Germline CDR1 reads SGHVT; CDR2 reads SQSDAQ. CDR3 sequence (DNA): TGTGCCAGCAGCTTAGGACTTCCTAGGGGTGAAAAACTGTTTTTT. Encoded protein: CASSLGLPRGEKLFF.

The sample holds many counts of this clonotype. V and J are TRBV20-1 and TRBJ1-4, with a weak D call TRBD1 (5 bases). Deletions cut 6 bases from V and 5 bases from J, with 10 bases between. The CDR3 contains 12 residues. Germline values: CDR1 DFQATT, CDR2 SNEGSKA (reference sequence). The CDR3: CSAQGENEKLFF. For the CDR3, the DNA is TGCAGTGCCCAGGGAGAAAATGAAAAACTGTTTTTT.